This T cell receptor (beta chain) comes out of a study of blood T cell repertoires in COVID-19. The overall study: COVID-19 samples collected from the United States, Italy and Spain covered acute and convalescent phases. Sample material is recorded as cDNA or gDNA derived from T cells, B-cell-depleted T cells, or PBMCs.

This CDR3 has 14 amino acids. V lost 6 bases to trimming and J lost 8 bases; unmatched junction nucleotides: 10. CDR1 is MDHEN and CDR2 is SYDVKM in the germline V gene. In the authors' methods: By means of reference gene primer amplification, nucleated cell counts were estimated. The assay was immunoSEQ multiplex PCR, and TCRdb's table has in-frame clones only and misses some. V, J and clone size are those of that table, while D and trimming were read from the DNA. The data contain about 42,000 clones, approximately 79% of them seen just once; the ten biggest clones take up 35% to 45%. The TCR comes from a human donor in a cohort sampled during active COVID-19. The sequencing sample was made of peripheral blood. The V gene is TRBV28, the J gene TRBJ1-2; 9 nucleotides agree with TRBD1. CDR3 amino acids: CASSSGQGSEGYTF. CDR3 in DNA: TGTGCCAGCAGCTCGGGACAGGGATCGGAAGGCTACACCTTC.